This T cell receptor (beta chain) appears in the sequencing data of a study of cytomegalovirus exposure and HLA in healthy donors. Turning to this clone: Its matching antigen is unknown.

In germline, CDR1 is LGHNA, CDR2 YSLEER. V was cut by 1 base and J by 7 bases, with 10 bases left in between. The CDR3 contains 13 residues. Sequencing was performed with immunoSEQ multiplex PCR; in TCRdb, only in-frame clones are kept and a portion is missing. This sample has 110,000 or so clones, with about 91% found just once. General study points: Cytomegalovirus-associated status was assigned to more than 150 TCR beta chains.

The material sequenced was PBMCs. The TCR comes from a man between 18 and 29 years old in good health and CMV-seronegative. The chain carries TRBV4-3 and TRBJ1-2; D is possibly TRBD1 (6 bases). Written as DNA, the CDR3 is TGCGCCAGCAGCCAAGGGTCAGGGGTTGGCTACACCTTC. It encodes CASSQGSGVGYTF.